Listed here are 32 T cell receptor beta chains from one sample, sequenced in a study of blood T cell repertoires in COVID-19. Sequencing was performed with immunoSEQ multiplex PCR; in TCRdb, only in-frame clones are kept and a portion is missing. The data show tens of thousands of clones, about nine tenths seen once. The specimen was peripheral blood. Every receptor here comes from a woman in her 70s with acute or convalescent COVID-19.

The sample holds a few counts of this clone. The chain couples TRBV2 to TRBJ1-6; no firm D call. The ends were cut back, 9 bases at V and 0 bases at J, with 18 bases in the middle. CDR3 length: 17 residues. The germline CDR1 and CDR2 sequences are SNHLY and FYNNEI. The CDR3 protein is CASLTGRTSSYNSPLHF. The DNA of the CDR3 is TGTGCCAGTCTCACGGGGAGGACCAGCTCCTATAATTCACCCCTCCACTTT.

The table lists this clone with a count of one. The chain combines TRBV3-1 (or the pseudogene TRBV3-2) with TRBJ2-7, with 7 bases that match TRBD1. This CDR3 has 15 amino acids. The trim removed 1 base at V and 9 bases at J, leaving 12 bases unmatched. Germline CDR1 is LGHDT and CDR2 is YNNKEL (reference sequence). In DNA, the CDR3 is TGTGCCAGCAGCCAAGCAGGGACAGTCCCTTATGGGCAGTACTTC. As protein: CASSQAGTVPYGQYF.

The chain is built from TRBV7-2 and TRBJ1-4; 11 positions match TRBD1. The CDR3 loop spans 17 amino acids. CDR1 and CDR2 (germline): SGHTA, FQGNSA. The ends lost 5 bases at V and 5 bases at J; junction bases unmatched: 10. CDR3 coding DNA: TGTGCCAGCAGCCACGGGACAGGGGGTGTGCGGAATGAAAAACTGTTTTTT. It yields the protein CASSHGTGGVRNEKLFF. Supplemented by reference TRBV7-2 and TRBJ1-4, the full variable domain reads GAGVSQSPSNKVTEKGKDVELRCDPISGHTALYWYRQSLGQGLEFLIYFQGNSAPDKSGLPSDRFSAERTGGSVSTLTIQRTQQEDSAVYLCASSHGTGGVRNEKLFFGSGTQLSVL.

The rearrangement links TRBV24-1 to TRBJ2-1; 10 bases map to TRBD1. The CDR3 is 15 residues long. Germline V gene data show CDR1 as KGHDR and CDR2 as SFDVKD. Unmatched junction bases numbered 5, after V lost 2 bases and J lost 8 bases. The CDR3 spells CATSDSDRGQDEQFF. CDR3 nucleotide sequence: TGTGCCACCAGTGATTCAGACAGGGGGCAGGATGAGCAGTTCTTC.

The rearrangement joins TRBV5-6 to TRBJ2-5; 7 bases are shared with TRBD1. Germline V CDR1 and CDR2: SGHDT, YYEEEE. The CDR3 has 16 residues. Unmatched junction bases numbered 10, after V lost 1 base and J lost 4 bases. The CDR3 loop reads CASSLTPRDSRETQYF. The CDR3 DNA reads TGTGCCAGCAGCTTGACCCCCCGGGACAGTCGAGAGACCCAGTACTTC.

The rearrangement links TRBV3-1 (or the pseudogene TRBV3-2) to TRBJ1-1, with D tentatively TRBD1 (6 bases). Deletions cut 5 bases from V and 1 base from J, with 11 bases between. The CDR3 runs 14 residues. The V gene's germline CDR1 is LGHDT and CDR2 YNNKEL (reference sequence). DNA of the CDR3: TGTGCCAGCAGCAAATGGACAGCGAACACTGAAGCTTTCTTT. Protein: CASSKWTANTEAFF.

This clone was counted only a few times. The chain joins TRBV3-1 (or the pseudogene TRBV3-2) to TRBJ1-1; perhaps TRBD1 as D (6 bases). The CDR3 is 13 residues long. From germline, CDR1 is LGHDT and CDR2 YNNKEL (reference sequence). V was trimmed by 2 bases and J by 4 bases, leaving 8 bases between them. CDR3 sequence reads: CASSQRGGTEAFF. As DNA, the CDR3 is TGTGCCAGCAGCCAAAGGGGGGGCACTGAAGCTTTCTTT.

V and J are TRBV27 and TRBJ1-2, with D hard to call. Trimming removed 3 bases from V and 3 bases from J, with 8 bases in between. The CDR3 has 13 residues. Looked up from germline, CDR1 is MNHEY and CDR2 is SMNVEV (reference sequence). CDR3 DNA sequence: TGTGCCAGCAGTTTGGGCAGCCACTATGGCTACACCTTC. Residues: CASSLGSHYGYTF.

The gene calls are TRBV2 and TRBJ2-5; 14 bases match TRBD2. The CDR3 consists of 17 residues. J lost 4 bases, V lost 5 bases, and 9 bases had no gene match. The germline gives CDR1 SNHLY, CDR2 FYNNEI. This chain's CDR3 is CASSRTSGGSRTETQYF. The CDR3 nucleotides read TGTGCCAGCAGTAGGACTAGCGGGGGGAGTAGAACAGAGACCCAGTACTTC. Combining the CDR3 with reference TRBV2 and TRBJ2-5 gives the whole variable domain EPEVTQTPSHQVTQMGQEVILRCVPISNHLYFYWYRQILGQKVEFLVSFYNNEISEKSEIFDDQFSVERPDGSNFTLKIRSTKLEDSAMYFCASSRTSGGSRTETQYFGPGTRLLVL.

This chain uses TRBV7-2 with TRBJ2-1; D may be TRBD2 (6 bases). CDR1 is SGHTA, CDR2 FQGNSA, per germline. V lost 1 base to trimming and J lost 7 bases, with 14 bases between them. The CDR3 runs 15 residues. The CDR3, as DNA: TGTGCCAGCAGCTTAGGAGGCAGCGGGTGGAATGAGCAGTTCTTC. Translation: CASSLGGSGWNEQFF. Using reference TRBV7-2 and TRBJ2-1 for the parts outside the CDR3, the full variable domain is GAGVSQSPSNKVTEKGKDVELRCDPISGHTALYWYRQSLGQGLEFLIYFQGNSAPDKSGLPSDRFSAERTGGSVSTLTIQRTQQEDSAVYLCASSLGGSGWNEQFFGPGTRLTVL.

J is TRBJ1-5 and V is TRBV11-2; 10 bases are a match to TRBD1. The germline V gene encodes CDR1 SGHAT and CDR2 FQNNGV. This CDR3 comprises 16 residues. V lost 1 base to trimming and J lost 1 base; unmatched junction nucleotides: 1. CDR3 loop: CASSLGQGASNQPQHF. CDR3 DNA sequence: TGTGCCAGCAGCTTAGGACAGGGGGCGAGCAATCAGCCCCAGCATTTT.

The chain links TRBV7-9 to TRBJ1-5; D may be TRBD1 (5 bases). Between the trimmed V and J ends, which lost 1 base and 5 bases, there was a span of 6 bases. The CDR3 is 13 amino acids. CDR1 and CDR2 from the germline V gene are SEHNR and FQNEAQ (reference sequence). As DNA, the CDR3 is TGTGCCAGCAGCTTAGGGGGGGATCAGCCCCAGCATTTT. It specifies CASSLGGDQPQHF.

V gene TRBV2 combines with J gene TRBJ2-3; 9 bases are shared with TRBD2. Germline V gene sequence: CDR1 SNHLY, CDR2 FYNNEI. The CDR3 spans 15 residues. The J segment lost 2 bases and the V segment lost 5 bases, leaving 5 bases of the junction unmatched. CDR3 sequence: CASSPGLALTDTQYF. The CDR3 DNA is TGTGCCAGCAGTCCCGGACTAGCGCTCACAGATACGCAGTATTTT.

This chain links TRBV20-1 with TRBJ1-4; D perhaps matches TRBD1 (5 bases). V lost 2 bases and J lost 7, with 5 bases in between. CDR3 length: 11 residues. Germline CDR1 and CDR2: DFQATT and SNEGSKA (reference sequence). The CDR3 loop reads CSARQGEKLFF. CDR3 nucleotide sequence: TGCAGTGCTAGACAGGGTGAAAAACTGTTTTTT.

The chain employs TRBV7-8 and TRBJ2-3; 10 nucleotides match TRBD1. This CDR3 is 14 amino acids long. Germline-derived CDR1 and CDR2 are SGHVS and FQNEAQ. V was clipped by 5 bases and J by 4 bases; unmatched bases: 3. The CDR3 nucleotides read TGTGCCAGCAGCAGAGGGACAGGGGCAGATACGCAGTATTTT. Translation gives CASSRGTGADTQYF.

V usage is TRBV19 and J usage is TRBJ2-3; no firm D call. Trimming cost V 3 bases and J 5 bases, with 6 bases left between them. The CDR3 extends over 12 amino acids. The germline V gene has CDR1 LNHDA and CDR2 SQIVND (reference sequence). CDR3 protein: CASSMAGDTQYF. CDR3 sequence (DNA): TGTGCCAGTAGTATGGCTGGAGATACGCAGTATTTT.

J is TRBJ1-5 and V is TRBV20-1, with D unclear. The V gene lost 3 bases and the J gene lost 3 bases, with 12 bases spanning the gap. The CDR3 spans 14 residues. Germline CDR1 and CDR2: DFQATT and SNEGSKA (reference sequence). The CDR3 coding sequence is TGCAGTGCTAGTATTGTGGCAGACAATCAGCCCCAGCATTTT. Translated: CSASIVADNQPQHF.

This sequence joins TRBV5-6 and TRBJ2-2; 7 bases match TRBD1. This CDR3 spans 18 amino acids. The junction had 12 bases not matched to a gene; V was cut back by 4 bases and J by 0 bases. From germline, CDR1 is SGHDT and CDR2 YYEEEE. CDR3 in DNA: TGTGCCAGCAGCCGCGCCGGGACAGCACCCACGAACACCGGGGAGCTGTTTTTT. It encodes CASSRAGTAPTNTGELFF.

This rearrangement joins TRBV12-5 to TRBJ2-1, with 10 bases aligning to TRBD1. With 6 bases clipped from V and 7 bases from J, the junction kept 15 bases outside the gene matches. Germline V gene sequence: CDR1 LGHNT, CDR2 FRNRAP. This CDR3 spans 17 amino acids. CDR3 in DNA: TGTGCTAGTGGCCCCGGGAGGGGGACAGGGGCGAGTAATGAGCAGTTCTTC. Translation: CASGPGRGTGASNEQFF.

This sequence joins TRBV10-3 and TRBJ2-3; D might be TRBD1 (6 bases). The CDR3 contains 14 residues. Germline V lookup: CDR1 ENHRY, CDR2 SYGVKD. With 4 bases removed from V and 5 bases from J, the gap between germline ends came to 13 bases. This chain's CDR3 is CAISGDNRGDTQYF. The CDR3 region has the DNA TGTGCCATCAGTGGGGACAACCGAGGAGATACGCAGTATTTT.

The V gene is TRBV15, the J gene TRBJ2-2, with 9 bases lining up with TRBD2. The CDR3 is 18 residues long. Germline V gene lookup returns CDR1 LNHNV and CDR2 YYDKDF (reference sequence). J gave up 2 bases and V 3 bases, and 10 bases lay outside the gene matches. CDR3 DNA: TGTGCCACCAGCAGGGGGACCCCTAGCGGGGTAAACACCGGGGAGCTGTTTTTT. Translating it yields CATSRGTPSGVNTGELFF. Variable domain in full (rest from reference TRBV15 and TRBJ2-2): DAMVIQNPRYQVTQFGKPVTLSCSQTLNHNVMYWYQQKSSQAPKLLFHYYDKDFNNEADTPDNFQSRRPNTSFCFLDIRSPGLGDTAMYLCATSRGTPSGVNTGELFFGEGSRLTVL.

The chain is built from TRBV24-1 and TRBJ2-1; perhaps TRBD1 as D (5 bases). The CDR3 sequence is 18 residues long. V was cut by 3 bases and J by 9 bases, with 26 bases left in between. Germline V gene data show CDR1 as KGHDR and CDR2 as SFDVKD. CDR3 sequence (DNA): TGTGCCACCAGTGATCCCCAGCAGGGATCAGGCGAATGGGGTGAGCAGTTCTTC. It specifies CATSDPQQGSGEWGEQFF.

The genes are TRBV29-1 and TRBJ2-7; tentative D call: TRBD1 (6 bases). This CDR3 comprises 12 residues. Germline V gene data show CDR1 as SQVTM and CDR2 as ANQGSEA. V lost 6 bases to trimming and J lost 3 bases, with 12 bases between them. The CDR3 loop is CSVGQTYYEQYF. CDR3 coding DNA: TGCAGCGTAGGACAGACATACTACGAGCAGTACTTC.

The J gene is TRBJ1-3, the V gene TRBV3-1 (or the pseudogene TRBV3-2); 10 bases line up with TRBD1. The V segment lost 0 bases and the J segment 3 bases; nucleotides outside the gene matches: 11. The CDR3 is made up of 19 amino acids. In germline, CDR1 is LGHDT, CDR2 YNNKEL (reference sequence). CDR3 nucleotide sequence: TGTGCCAGCAGCCAAGATCGGGGGACAGGGGAAGGCCGTGGAAACACCATATATTTT. Translating gives CASSQDRGTGEGRGNTIYF.

V and J are TRBV15 and TRBJ1-1, with 7 bases lining up with TRBD1. Unmatched junction bases numbered 6, after V lost 1 base and J lost 4 bases. Germline V gene lookup returns CDR1 LNHNV and CDR2 YYDKDF (reference sequence). This CDR3 has 15 residues. CDR3 sequence (DNA): TGTGCCACCAGCAGAGTTTATGCAGGGGGCACTGAAGCTTTCTTT. It codes for CATSRVYAGGTEAFF.

The chain recombines TRBV7-8 with TRBJ2-5; D uncertain. Germline CDR1 and CDR2: SGHVS and FQNEAQ. The CDR3 covers 14 residues. V was trimmed by 6 bases and J by 1 base, leaving 12 bases between them. CDR3 sequence reads: CASRPTPSQETQYF. DNA of the CDR3: TGTGCCAGCAGGCCGACTCCCAGCCAAGAGACCCAGTACTTC.

The chain is built from TRBV30 and TRBJ2-7; maybe TRBD2 (6 bases). The CDR3 runs 13 residues. The V gene lost 0 bases and the J gene lost 2 bases, with 8 bases spanning the gap. Germline V CDR1 and CDR2: GTSNPN, SVGIG (reference sequence). CDR3 in DNA: TGTGCCTGGAGTGTGGCGGGACCCTACGAGCAGTACTTC. This encodes CAWSVAGPYEQYF.

This clone was seen more than once but under ten times. This chain connects TRBV10-1 to TRBJ1-6, with unresolved D. V lost 4 bases and J 10 bases, leaving 14 bases between the germline ends. The CDR3 runs 14 residues. CDR1 is WNHNN, CDR2 SYGVQD, per germline (reference sequence). CDR3 residues: CASSVGEKGSPLHF. For the CDR3, the DNA is TGCGCCAGCAGTGTCGGGGAGAAGGGATCACCCCTCCACTTT.

This sequence joins TRBV29-1 and TRBJ1-5; TRBD1 matches at 11 bases. Germline loops: CDR1 SQVTM, CDR2 ANQGSEA. The ends lost 4 bases at V and 4 bases at J; junction bases unmatched: 3. The CDR3 length is 14 residues. The CDR3 loop reads CSVGTGGGNQPQHF. Written as DNA, the CDR3 is TGCAGCGTTGGGACAGGGGGCGGGAATCAGCCCCAGCATTTT. Complete variable domain (other parts from reference TRBV29-1 and TRBJ1-5): SAVISQKPSRDICQRGTSLTIQCQVDSQVTMMFWYRQQPGQSLTLIATANQGSEATYESGFVIDKFPISRPNLTFSTLTVSNMSPEDSSIYLCSVGTGGGNQPQHFGDGTRLSIL.

The J gene is TRBJ2-1, the V gene TRBV5-8; 14 nucleotides agree with TRBD2. Germline V gene data show CDR1 as SGHTS and CDR2 as YDEGEE. The CDR3 contains 18 residues. Losses at the gene ends were 4 bases for V and 7 bases for J; bases not matched to a gene: 13. The CDR3 DNA reads TGTGCCAGCAGCATGGGACTAGCGGGAGTCGACATTGGGAATGAGCAGTTCTTC. The encoded protein is CASSMGLAGVDIGNEQFF.

V usage is TRBV14 and J usage is TRBJ1-1, with a tentative D call TRBD1 (6 bases). Germline V gives CDR1 SGHDN, CDR2 FVKESK. The CDR3 has 16 residues. Trimming took 1 base from V and 4 from J, leaving 16 bases between them. CDR3 loop: CASSQVFGGGSTEAFF. Here the CDR3 DNA reads TGTGCCAGCAGCCAAGTTTTTGGGGGCGGGAGCACTGAAGCTTTCTTT. Full variable domain (rest looked up from reference TRBV14 and TRBJ1-1): EAGVTQFPSHSVIEKGQTVTLRCDPISGHDNLYWYRRVMGKEIKFLLHFVKESKQDESGMPNNRFLAERTGGTYSTLKVQPAELEDSGVYFCASSQVFGGGSTEAFFGQGTRLTVV.

J is TRBJ2-1 and V is TRBV11-3; D is undetermined. The germline V and J ends were trimmed by 4 bases and 0 bases, with 13 bases remaining between them. The CDR3 runs to 16 residues. CDR1 and CDR2 from the germline V gene are SGHNT and YENEEA. CDR3 sequence: CASSYKTLSSYNEQFF. In DNA form, the CDR3 reads TGTGCCAGCAGCTACAAGACTTTAAGCTCCTACAATGAGCAGTTCTTC.